These 12 T cell receptor beta chains originate from one sample sequenced in a study of control samples from healthy donors and cancer patients. Method: immunoSEQ multiplex PCR; TCRdb's copy keeps in-frame clones and lacks some. The repertoire holds more than 150,000 clones, with about 93% as singletons. The sequenced material came from blood. Receptor source: a man between 18 and 35 years old in good health.

The chain combines TRBV7-8 with TRBJ2-7; TRBD1 or TRBD2 may be the D gene (5 bases each). CDR1 and CDR2 (germline): SGHVS, FQNEAQ. V gave up 3 bases and J gave up 5 bases, with 17 bases separating them. The CDR3 is made up of 15 amino acids. The CDR3 protein is CASSFAGATRNEQYF. In nucleotides, the CDR3 is TGTGCCAGCAGCTTCGCCGGGGCTACACGGAACGAGCAGTACTTC.

The chain joins TRBV19 to TRBJ2-7, with 9 bases aligning to TRBD1. V gave up 6 bases and J gave up 9 bases; unmatched junction bases: 9. In germline, CDR1 is LNHDA, CDR2 SQIVND (reference sequence). The CDR3 has 13 residues. The CDR3: CASRPGQGTWQYF. CDR3 in DNA: TGTGCCAGTAGACCGGGACAGGGAACGTGGCAGTACTTC.

The chain employs TRBV18 and TRBJ1-1; D might be TRBD1 (6 bases). Trimming removed 6 bases at V and 3 bases at J, with 11 bases between. Germline loops: CDR1 KGHSH, CDR2 LQKENI. The CDR3 runs to 13 residues. The CDR3 DNA is TGTGCCAGCTCTCTACAGGGAGACACTGAAGCTTTCTTT. This codes for CASSLQGDTEAFF.

This chain uses TRBV7-8 with TRBJ2-7; tentatively, D is TRBD1 (6 bases). Germline CDR1 SGHVS, CDR2 FQNEAQ. There are 15 residues in the CDR3. V lost 5 bases and J 0 bases, leaving 14 bases between the germline ends. CDR3 amino acids: CASSGRDTISYEQYF. The CDR3 nucleotides read TGTGCCAGCAGCGGAAGGGACACTATCTCCTACGAGCAGTACTTC.

This chain links TRBV5-5 with TRBJ1-5; 8 positions match TRBD1. The CDR3 runs to 15 residues. Germline loops: CDR1 SGHKS, CDR2 YYEKEE (reference sequence). V shed 4 bases, J shed 3 bases, and the junction held 6 bases outside the gene matches. DNA of the CDR3: TGTGCCAGCAGCCTCGGGACAGGACTCAATCAGCCCCAGCATTTT. This translates into CASSLGTGLNQPQHF.

This clone was recorded once. In DNA, the CDR3 is TGTGCCAGTATAACAGGGGCCGTAAATGAGCAGTTCTTC. Translation: CASITGAVNEQFF. This chain links TRBV6-5 with TRBJ2-1, with 7 bases fitting TRBD1. V lost 9 bases and J lost 7; bases outside the gene matches: 9. Germline values: CDR1 MNHEY, CDR2 SVGAGI. The CDR3 extends over 13 amino acids.

This sequence joins TRBV5-8 and TRBJ2-2, with 7 bases that match TRBD1. The CDR3 totals 16 residues. After removal of 4 bases from V and 5 bases from J, the junction contained 11 bases not matched to a gene. Germline-derived CDR1 and CDR2 are SGHTS and YDEGEE. CDR3 loop: CASSLYTGELTGELFF. CDR3 DNA sequence: TGTGCCAGCAGCCTCTACACAGGGGAGTTAACCGGGGAGCTGTTTTTT.

CDR3 nucleotide sequence: TGTGCCAGCAGCTCCTCGGGGATCTCTGGGGCCAACGTCCTGACTTTC. It is translated as CASSSSGISGANVLTF. This chain joins TRBV7-6 and TRBJ2-6, with D perhaps TRBD2 (5 bases). The CDR3 consists of 16 residues. With 4 bases removed from V and 0 bases from J, the gap between germline ends came to 10 bases. CDR1 and CDR2 from the germline V gene are SGHVS and FNYEAQ. The full variable domain, with the rest looked up from reference TRBV7-6 and TRBJ2-6, is GAGVSQSPRYKVTKRGQDVALRCDPISGHVSLYWYRQALGQGPEFLTYFNYEAQQDKSGLPNDRFSAERPEGSISTLTIQRTEQRDSAMYRCASSSSGISGANVLTFGAGSRLTVL.

The chain has TRBV7-9 and TRBJ2-2; tentatively, D is TRBD1 (6 bases). Germline CDR1 SEHNR, CDR2 FQNEAQ (reference sequence). The CDR3 has 16 residues. The V end was cut by 4 bases, the J end by 4 bases, with 16 bases between. CDR3 sequence: CASSSRGRLGTGELFF. In nucleotides, the CDR3 is TGTGCCAGCAGCTCCAGGGGCAGGTTAGGCACCGGGGAGCTGTTTTTT. Complete variable domain (other parts from reference TRBV7-9 and TRBJ2-2): DTGVSQNPRHKITKRGQNVTFRCDPISEHNRLYWYRQTLGQGPEFLTYFQNEAQLEKSRLLSDRFSAERPKGSFSTLEIQRTEQGDSAMYLCASSSRGRLGTGELFFGEGSRLTVL.

The rearrangement uses TRBV19 and TRBJ1-2, with D perhaps matching TRBD1 (6 bases). Trimming pared 5 bases from V and 0 bases from J, leaving 13 bases between. The germline CDR1 and CDR2 sequences are LNHDA and SQIVND (reference sequence). CDR3 length: 15 amino acids. CDR3: CASSETGLSNYGYTF. For the CDR3, the DNA is TGTGCCAGTAGTGAGACAGGACTATCTAACTATGGCTACACCTTC.

CDR3 sequence (DNA): TGTGCCAGCAGTACCCCTGGACAGAAGGGGAACTATGGCTACACCTTC. Protein product: CASSTPGQKGNYGYTF. The chain has TRBV28 and TRBJ1-2, with D tentatively TRBD1 (6 bases). Germline CDR1 MDHEN, CDR2 SYDVKM. V was clipped by 5 bases and J by 2 bases, with 18 bases between them. The CDR3 is 16 amino acids.

The chain employs TRBV3-1 (or the pseudogene TRBV3-2) and TRBJ1-5; 8 bases agree with TRBD1. The CDR3 is made up of 21 amino acids. Germline V gene lookup returns CDR1 LGHDT and CDR2 YNNKEL (reference sequence). The junction had 22 bases not matched to a gene; V was cut back by 4 bases and J by 2 bases. The CDR3 is CASSPQHPLAGGGKGNQPQHF. DNA for the CDR3: TGTGCCAGCAGCCCCCAACACCCCCTGGCAGGGGGCGGCAAAGGCAATCAGCCCCAGCATTTT.